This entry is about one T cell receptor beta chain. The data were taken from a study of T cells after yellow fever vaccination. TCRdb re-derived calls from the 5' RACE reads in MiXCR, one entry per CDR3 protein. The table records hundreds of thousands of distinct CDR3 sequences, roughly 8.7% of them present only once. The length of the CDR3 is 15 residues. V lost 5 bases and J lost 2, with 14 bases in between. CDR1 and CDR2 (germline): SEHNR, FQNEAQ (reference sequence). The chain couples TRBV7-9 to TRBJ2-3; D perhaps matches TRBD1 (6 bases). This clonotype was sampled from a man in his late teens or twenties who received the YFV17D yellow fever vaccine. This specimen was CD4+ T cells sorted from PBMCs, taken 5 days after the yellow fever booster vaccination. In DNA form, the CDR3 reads TGTGCCAGCAGCCCCTCGGACAGCTCCACAGATACGCAGTATTTT. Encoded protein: CASSPSDSSTDTQYF.